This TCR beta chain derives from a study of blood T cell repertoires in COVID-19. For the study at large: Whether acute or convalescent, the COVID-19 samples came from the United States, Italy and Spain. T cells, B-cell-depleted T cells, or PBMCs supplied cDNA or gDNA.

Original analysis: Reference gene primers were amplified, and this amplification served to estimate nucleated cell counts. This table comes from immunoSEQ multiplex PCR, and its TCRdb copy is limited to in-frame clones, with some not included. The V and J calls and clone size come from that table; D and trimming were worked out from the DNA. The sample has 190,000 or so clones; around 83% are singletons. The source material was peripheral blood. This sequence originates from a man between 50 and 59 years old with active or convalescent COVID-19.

For the CDR3, the DNA is TGTGCCAGCAGCCGAGGGAATTTCTATGGCTACACCTTC. Its translation is CASSRGNFYGYTF. This chain links TRBV3-1 (or the pseudogene TRBV3-2) with TRBJ1-2; D call uncertain. CDR3 size: 13 residues. Between the trimmed V and J ends, which lost 4 bases and 4 bases, there was a span of 10 bases. Germline V gene sequence: CDR1 LGHDT, CDR2 YNNKEL (reference sequence).